Below, one TCR beta chain is given with its context. The CDR3 length is 12 residues. V shed 2 bases and J shed 5 bases, with 7 bases lying between them. The germline V gene encodes CDR1 PRHDT and CDR2 FYEKMQ (reference sequence). Some clones are missing from TCRdb's copy, which holds only in-frame ones; the method was immunoSEQ multiplex PCR. The sample lists tens of thousands of clones; about 84% were seen once. This sample is drawn from a study of blood T cell repertoires in COVID-19. Turning to the study itself: COVID-19 samples, acute and convalescent, were from the United States, Italy and Spain.

The sample taken for sequencing was peripheral blood. The chain has TRBV13 and TRBJ2-7; TRBD1 is a possible D gene (5 bases). The TCR sequence derives from a woman at least 80 years old with acute or convalescent COVID-19. This chain's CDR3 is CASSLHRNEQYF. The CDR3 DNA sequence: TGTGCCAGCAGCTTACACAGGAACGAGCAGTACTTC. Complete variable domain (other parts from reference TRBV13 and TRBJ2-7): AAGVIQSPRHLIKEKRETATLKCYPIPRHDTVYWYQQGPGQDPQFLISFYEKMQSDKGSIPDRFSAQQFSDYHSELNMSSLELGDSALYFCASSLHRNEQYFGPGTRLTVT.